This T cell receptor beta chain was identified during a study of T cell responses to AZD1222 COVID-19 vaccine. Overall study findings and caveats: When two AZD1222 doses had been given, Spike-specific TCR breadth and depth rose.

Using immunoSEQ multiplex PCR, the repertoire was profiled, and TCRdb retains in-frame clones only, with some absent. The table lists 110,000 or so clones, about 86% of them singletons, with roughly 18% in the top ten. This CDR3 has 16 amino acids. Germline V gene sequence: CDR1 KGHSH, CDR2 LQKENI. With 3 bases removed from V and 3 bases from J, the gap between germline ends came to 15 bases. As to this clone: Its antigen is as yet unknown.

The rearrangement links TRBV18 to TRBJ1-3; D is uncertain. Sequencing was performed on peripheral blood, taken 28 days after the second AZD1222 dose. This receptor was identified in an adult who received the AZD1222 COVID-19 vaccine. The CDR3 protein is CASSPQDGRGGNTIYF. DNA for the CDR3: TGTGCCAGCTCACCCCAAGACGGGCGAGGTGGAAACACCATATATTTT.